The T cell receptor beta chain under discussion was sequenced for a study of molecular identifiers for immune sequencing clone quantification. TCRdb passed the PCR reads through MiXCR, listing each CDR3 protein once. The sample has under 800,000 distinct CDR3 sequences, around 25% seen once. In the case of this clonotype: One end of the junction varies from germline; a read error may be responsible.

The V gene's germline CDR1 is MNHEY and CDR2 SMNVEV (reference sequence). This CDR3 spans 13 amino acids. Construction of naive CD8 libraries employed about 18,000 to 1,100,000 sorted cells together with 10%, 30% or 50% RNA. Sequenced sample: naive CD8+ T cells from blood, with Jurkat cell RNA spiked in. Subset described: FACS-sorted CD8+CD4-CCR7+CD45RA+ naive T cells. The TCR originated in a human donor in good health. Some libraries in this study had Jurkat cell RNA spiked in. The chain has TRBV27 and TRBJ1-1; D call uncertain. CDR3 sequence reads: CASSNGESTEASF. The CDR3 coding sequence is TGTGCCAGCTCGAACGGGGAGAGCACTGAAGCTTCCTTT.